This TCR beta chain was identified during a study of shared clonotypes between healthy human individuals. CD45RO-negative cells were positively selected for CCR7, leaving out terminally differentiated effector memory CD45RA+ cells. Generated by immunoSEQ multiplex PCR, the TCRdb table keeps only in-frame clones and is missing some. The table lists about 680,000 clones, about 92% of them singletons. The trim removed 0 bases at V and 5 bases at J, leaving 5 bases unmatched. This CDR3 contains 15 residues. CDR1 and CDR2 from the germline V gene are SGHAT and FQNNGV. V is TRBV11-2 and J is TRBJ2-3; 7 nucleotides line up with TRBD2. The sample taken for sequencing was naive CD8+ T cells sorted from blood. This sequence was found in a man aged 30 to 45 in good health. This chain's CDR3 is CASSLEAREVDTQYF. CDR3 nucleotides: TGTGCCAGCAGCTTAGAAGCCCGGGAGGTAGATACGCAGTATTTT.